The 10 T cell receptor beta chains listed next were all sequenced from one sample in a study of blood T cell repertoires in COVID-19. Measured with immunoSEQ multiplex PCR; TCRdb has only the in-frame clones, and not every one. The table has some 150,000 clones, around 80% seen once. Sequenced material: PBMCs or T cells enriched from blood (not recorded which). The receptors stem from a woman in her forties or fifties in a cohort exposed to, infected with or recovered from COVID-19 (not recorded which).

The gene calls are TRBV24-1 and TRBJ2-1, with a possible D match to TRBD1 (5 bases). The CDR3 covers 17 residues. V lost 2 bases and J 0 bases, leaving 13 bases between the germline ends. CDR1 KGHDR and CDR2 SFDVKD come from the germline V gene. CDR3 residues: CATSDSKDILSYNEQFF. CDR3 coding DNA: TGTGCCACCAGTGATTCCAAGGACATTCTCTCCTACAATGAGCAGTTCTTC.

J is TRBJ2-6 and V is TRBV9, with unresolved D. CDR1 is SGDLS and CDR2 is YYNGEE in the germline V gene. V was shortened by 3 bases and J by 0 bases, with 10 bases between the two germline ends. CDR3 size: 16 residues. The DNA for the CDR3 is TGTGCCAGCAGCGCCAGGCACCGCTCTGGGGCCAACGTCCTGACTTTC. Amino acids: CASSARHRSGANVLTF.

This sequence joins TRBV28 and TRBJ1-3; 8 nucleotides align to TRBD1. CDR1 and CDR2 (germline): MDHEN, SYDVKM. The CDR3 contains 16 residues. V shed 4 bases and J 4 bases; nucleotides not matched to a gene: 9. For the CDR3, the DNA is TGTGCCAGCAGTTCTAAGACAGGGGTAGTAGGAAACACCATATATTTT. Its translation is CASSSKTGVVGNTIYF.

The chain recombines TRBV5-1 with TRBJ1-5; possible D gene TRBD1, 6 bases. The CDR3 consists of 15 residues. Per germline, CDR1 SGHRS and CDR2 YFSETQ. V lost 4 bases and J lost 2, with 13 bases in between. The CDR3 reads CASSRGASGNQPQHF. DNA of the CDR3: TGCGCCAGCAGCCGGGGGGCATCGGGCAATCAGCCCCAGCATTTT.

The V call is TRBV27, the J call TRBJ2-7, with TRBD2 as a possible D gene (7 bases). In germline, CDR1 is MNHEY, CDR2 SMNVEV (reference sequence). Trimming shortened V by 0 bases and J by 2 bases, and 11 bases separated the two germline ends. The CDR3 spans 15 residues. The CDR3 bases are TGTGCCAGCAGTTTATCAGGGGGGGGGCCCTACGAGCAGTACTTC. Protein: CASSLSGGGPYEQYF.

The chain carries TRBV2 and TRBJ2-7; TRBD2 matches at 9 bases. This CDR3 is built from 17 residues. Germline lookup yields CDR1 SNHLY and CDR2 FYNNEI. J gave up 6 bases and V 0 bases, and 12 bases lay outside the gene matches. CDR3 nucleotides: TGTGCCAGCAGTGAAGCGCTTCAAGGTAGCGGGAGCCGCGAGCAGTACTTC. Translated: CASSEALQGSGSREQYF. The entire variable domain, with the rest obtained from reference TRBV2 and TRBJ2-7, is as follows: EPEVTQTPSHQVTQMGQEVILRCVPISNHLYFYWYRQILGQKVEFLVSFYNNEISEKSEIFDDQFSVERPDGSNFTLKIRSTKLEDSAMYFCASSEALQGSGSREQYFGPGTRLTVT.

The chain has TRBV9 and TRBJ1-6; D is possibly TRBD1 (6 bases). The germline V gene encodes CDR1 SGDLS and CDR2 YYNGEE. V lost 3 bases to trimming and J lost 6 bases, with 19 bases between them. The CDR3 consists of 17 residues. The CDR3 DNA reads as TGTGCCAGCAGCGCAAACCCCTATGGGACAACTAATTCACCCCTCCACTTT. Its translation: CASSANPYGTTNSPLHF. Complete variable domain (other parts from reference TRBV9 and TRBJ1-6): DSGVTQTPKHLITATGQRVTLRCSPRSGDLSVYWYQQSLDQGLQFLIQYYNGEERAKGNILERFSAQQFPDLHSELNLSSLELGDSALYFCASSANPYGTTNSPLHFGNGTRLTVT.

This CDR3 is CASSQMGQGDTEAFF. CDR3 bases: TGTGCCAGCAGCCAAATGGGACAGGGTGACACTGAAGCTTTCTTT. The gene calls are TRBV14 and TRBJ1-1; TRBD1 matches at 9 bases. CDR3 length: 15 amino acids. Germline V CDR1 and CDR2: SGHDN, FVKESK. The V and J ends lost 2 bases and 3 bases, in that order; junction bases with no gene match: 4.

The rearrangement joins TRBV13 to TRBJ1-1; TRBD1 agrees at 7 bases. Germline-derived CDR1 and CDR2 are PRHDT and FYEKMQ (reference sequence). CDR3 size: 16 residues. The ends lost 1 base at V and 4 bases at J; junction bases unmatched: 9. The CDR3 spells CASSLEMNRGSTEAFF. The CDR3 nucleotides are TGTGCCAGCAGCTTAGAGATGAACAGGGGAAGCACTGAAGCTTTCTTT. The whole variable domain, remainder taken from reference TRBV13 and TRBJ1-1, is AAGVIQSPRHLIKEKRETATLKCYPIPRHDTVYWYQQGPGQDPQFLISFYEKMQSDKGSIPDRFSAQQFSDYHSELNMSSLELGDSALYFCASSLEMNRGSTEAFFGQGTRLTVV.

The J gene is TRBJ1-5, the V gene TRBV2; TRBD1 agrees at 12 bases. Germline CDR1 SNHLY, CDR2 FYNNEI. The CDR3 loop spans 15 amino acids. V was clipped by 5 bases and J by 6 bases; unmatched bases: 5. The CDR3 region has the DNA TGTGCCAGCAGTCGGGACAGGGGGCATTCTCAGCCCCAGCATTTT. Protein sequence: CASSRDRGHSQPQHF.